This T cell receptor beta chain was profiled in a study of early T cells in non-severe SARS-CoV-2 infection. Whole-study context: Sequenced bulk RNA came from whole blood that was unsorted, and chains were unpaired. Study conclusions and caveats: Comparison of clonotypes with VDJdb favored anti-spike CD8 responses while missing private and CD4 specificities.

Attachment of unique molecular identifiers to individual cDNA molecules was performed. Each CDR3 protein gets one entry after TCRdb re-called the 5' RACE reads with MiXCR. The profile shows approximately 69,000 distinct CDR3 sequences, about an eighth of them singletons. The length of the CDR3 is 17 residues. CDR1 and CDR2 (germline): MNHEY, SVGEGT. Trimming shortened V by 0 bases and J by 0 bases, and 15 bases separated the two germline ends. A remark on this clonotype: Its antigen is as yet unknown.

Sequenced here: whole blood, sampled at baseline. The clonotype was recovered from an adult who was a healthcare worker with PCR-confirmed SARS-CoV-2 infection or an uninfected control (not recorded which). V gene TRBV6-2 or TRBV6-3 combines with J gene TRBJ2-7; the D gene is possibly TRBD1 (5 bases). The CDR3 nucleotides read TGTGCCAGCAGTTACTCGAGACAGCGAGGAAGCTCCTACGAGCAGTACTTC. It specifies CASSYSRQRGSSYEQYF.